This T cell receptor (beta chain) comes out of a study of shared clonotypes between healthy human individuals. Whole-study context: Researchers assigned three CD4 naive, three CD4 memory, two CD8 naive and one CD8 memory plate to each donor.

Per germline, CDR1 SGHDT and CDR2 YYEEEE. There are 15 residues in the CDR3. V lost 5 bases, J lost 2 bases, and 9 bases stayed unmatched. On this clone: The antigen remains unidentified.

Evenly divided among several immunoSEQ plates was the genomic DNA of each subset. The assay was immunoSEQ multiplex PCR, and TCRdb's table has in-frame clones only and misses some. The repertoire holds more than 2 million clones, with approximately 96% as singletons. Broader study findings: Incomplete sequencing of sorted subsets was indicated by rarefaction despite large depth.

Specimen: naive CD4+ T cells sorted from blood. Subset indicated: CD45RA+ positively selected. This sequence was found in a man between 18 and 29 years old in good health. The chain uses TRBV5-6 and TRBJ2-5; TRBD1 aligns across 7 bases. The CDR3, as DNA: TGTGCCAGCAGTTTTCCGACAGGGAATCAAGAGACCCAGTACTTC. Protein sequence: CASSFPTGNQETQYF.